The text below deals with one TCR beta chain. The antigen remains unidentified. Here immunoSEQ multiplex PCR was the method, and the copy in TCRdb shows in-frame clones only, minus some. The table includes 90,000 to 150,000 clones, 85% to 90% detected once. V was cut by 5 bases and J by 5 bases, with 10 bases left in between. CDR1 is SGHTA and CDR2 is FQGNSA in the germline V gene. This CDR3 is built from 13 residues. This record belongs to a study of T cell responses to AZD1222 COVID-19 vaccine. Overall study: Analysis merged second doses at about 4 or about 12 weeks.

Broader study findings: Reportedly, nearly half of unique spike TCRs recognized epitopes outside B.1.351/B.1.1.7 mutations. At baseline, seropositivity was found in only a handful of AZD1222 recipients. Samples come after the peak T cell response, not at day 14.

The chain is built from TRBV7-2 and TRBJ1-5, with no clear D. The receptor was derived from an adult in good health. Sequenced here: peripheral blood, sampled on day 0 of AZD1222 vaccination. This CDR3 is CASSPSPDQPQHF. The DNA of the CDR3 is TGTGCCAGCAGCCCCTCTCCCGATCAGCCCCAGCATTTT.